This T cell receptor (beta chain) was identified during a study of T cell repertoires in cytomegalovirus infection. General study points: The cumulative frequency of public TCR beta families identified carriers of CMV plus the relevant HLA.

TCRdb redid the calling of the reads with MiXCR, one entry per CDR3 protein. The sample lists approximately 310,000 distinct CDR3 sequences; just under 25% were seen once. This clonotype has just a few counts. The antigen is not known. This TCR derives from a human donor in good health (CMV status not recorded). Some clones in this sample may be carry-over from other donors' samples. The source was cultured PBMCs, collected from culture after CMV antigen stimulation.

DNA of the CDR3: TGTGCCAGCAGTTTAGGCGATTACACCGGGGAGCTGTTTTTT. Amino acids: CASSLGDYTGELFF. The chain couples TRBV12-3 or TRBV12-4 to TRBJ2-2; no clear D. V lost 1 base to trimming and J lost 3 bases, with 6 bases between them. The CDR3 runs to 14 residues.